This entry lists 3 T cell receptor beta chains sequenced from one sample in a study of blood T cell dynamics during melanoma immunotherapy. Sequencing used immunoSEQ multiplex PCR; TCRdb keeps in-frame clones, though not all of them. The repertoire holds roughly 10,000 clones, with around nine tenths as singletons. Specified time point: week 3, after first cycle of checkpoint inhibitor. The sample consisted of blood, taken from a patient treated with checkpoint blockade. Receptors originate from a human donor with melanoma.

The chain joins TRBV28 to TRBJ2-2; D is undetermined. Germline CDR1 and CDR2: MDHEN and SYDVKM. This CDR3 contains 14 residues. With 3 bases removed from V and 5 bases from J, the gap between germline ends came to 10 bases. The chain's CDR3 is CASSFSRSTGELFF. CDR3 sequence (DNA): TGTGCCAGCAGTTTTTCCAGGTCGACCGGGGAGCTGTTTTTT.

The gene calls are TRBV28 and TRBJ1-1; 7 nucleotides line up with TRBD1. The V gene's germline CDR1 is MDHEN and CDR2 SYDVKM. The ends lost 6 bases at V and 7 bases at J; junction bases unmatched: 2. The length of the CDR3 is 11 residues. CDR3 nucleotide sequence: TGTGCCAGCAGCAGACAGGGTGAAGCTTTCTTT. This encodes CASSRQGEAFF. Full variable domain (outside the CDR3, taken from reference TRBV28 and TRBJ1-1): DVKVTQSSRYLVKRTGEKVFLECVQDMDHENMFWYRQDPGLGLRLIYFSYDVKMKEKGDIPEGYSVSREKKERFSLILESASTNQTSMYLCASSRQGEAFFGQGTRLTVV.

J is TRBJ2-1 and V is TRBV7-9; TRBD1 is a possible D gene (7 bases). This CDR3 contains 14 residues. Germline V gene lookup returns CDR1 SEHNR and CDR2 FQNEAQ (reference sequence). V dropped 1 base and J dropped 8 bases, with 12 bases sitting between them. The CDR3 protein is CASSLGGGGYEQFF. The CDR3 DNA reads TGTGCCAGCAGCTTAGGAGGAGGGGGCTATGAGCAGTTCTTC.